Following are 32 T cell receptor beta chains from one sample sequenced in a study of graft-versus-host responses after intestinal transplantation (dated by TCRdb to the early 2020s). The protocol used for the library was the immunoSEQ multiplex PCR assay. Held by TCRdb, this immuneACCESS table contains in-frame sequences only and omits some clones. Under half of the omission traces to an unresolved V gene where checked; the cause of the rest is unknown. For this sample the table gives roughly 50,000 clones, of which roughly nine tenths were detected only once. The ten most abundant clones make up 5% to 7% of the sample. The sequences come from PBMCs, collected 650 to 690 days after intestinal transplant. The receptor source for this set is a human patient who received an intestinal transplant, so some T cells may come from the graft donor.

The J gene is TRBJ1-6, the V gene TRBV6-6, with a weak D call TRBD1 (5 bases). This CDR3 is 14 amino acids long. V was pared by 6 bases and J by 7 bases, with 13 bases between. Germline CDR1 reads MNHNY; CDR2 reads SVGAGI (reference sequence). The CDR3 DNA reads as TGTGCCAGCAGCCAACGGGACGCCAATTCACCCCTCCACTTT. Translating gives CASSQRDANSPLHF.

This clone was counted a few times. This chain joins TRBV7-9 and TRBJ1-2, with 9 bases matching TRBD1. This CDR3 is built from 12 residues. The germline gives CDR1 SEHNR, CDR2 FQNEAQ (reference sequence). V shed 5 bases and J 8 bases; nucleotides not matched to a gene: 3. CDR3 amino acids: CASSAGQGGYTF. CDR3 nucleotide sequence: TGTGCCAGCAGCGCCGGACAGGGGGGCTACACCTTC. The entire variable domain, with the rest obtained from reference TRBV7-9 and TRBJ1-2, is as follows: DTGVSQNPRHKITKRGQNVTFRCDPISEHNRLYWYRQTLGQGPEFLTYFQNEAQLEKSRLLSDRFSAERPKGSFSTLEIQRTEQGDSAMYLCASSAGQGGYTFGSGTRLTVV.

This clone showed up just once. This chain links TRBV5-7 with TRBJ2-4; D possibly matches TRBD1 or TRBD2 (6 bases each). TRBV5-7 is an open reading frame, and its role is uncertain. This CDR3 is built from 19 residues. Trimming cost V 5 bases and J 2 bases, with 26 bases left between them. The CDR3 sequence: CASRVEGELGRVSKNIQYF. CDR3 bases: TGTGCCAGCAGGGTGGAGGGGGAACTGGGTCGCGTGTCCAAAAACATTCAGTACTTC.

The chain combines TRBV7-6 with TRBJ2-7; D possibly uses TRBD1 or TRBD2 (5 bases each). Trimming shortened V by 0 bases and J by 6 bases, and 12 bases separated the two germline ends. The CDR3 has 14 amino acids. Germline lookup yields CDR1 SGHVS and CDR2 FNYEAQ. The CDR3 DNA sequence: TGTGCCAGCAGCTTAGCGGGGGAGCTTTTCGAGCAGTACTTC. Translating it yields CASSLAGELFEQYF.

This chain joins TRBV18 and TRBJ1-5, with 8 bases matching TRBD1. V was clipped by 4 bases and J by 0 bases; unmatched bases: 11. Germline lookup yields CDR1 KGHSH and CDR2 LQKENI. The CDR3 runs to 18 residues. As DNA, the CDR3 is TGTGCCAGCTCACGAGTTCGACAGGGGAGTTATAGCAATCAGCCCCAGCATTTT. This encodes CASSRVRQGSYSNQPQHF. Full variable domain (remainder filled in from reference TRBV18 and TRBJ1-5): NAGVMQNPRHLVRRRGQEARLRCSPMKGHSHVYWYRQLPEEGLKFMVYLQKENIIDESGMPKERFSAEFPKEGPSILRIQQVVRGDSAAYFCASSRVRQGSYSNQPQHFGDGTRLSIL.

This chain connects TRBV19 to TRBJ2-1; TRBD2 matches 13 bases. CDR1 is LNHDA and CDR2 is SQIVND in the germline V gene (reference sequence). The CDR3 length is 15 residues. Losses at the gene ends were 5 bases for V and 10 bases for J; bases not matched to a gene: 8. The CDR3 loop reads CASSPGLAGPEEQFF. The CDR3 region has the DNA TGTGCCAGTAGTCCGGGACTAGCGGGGCCTGAAGAGCAGTTCTTC.

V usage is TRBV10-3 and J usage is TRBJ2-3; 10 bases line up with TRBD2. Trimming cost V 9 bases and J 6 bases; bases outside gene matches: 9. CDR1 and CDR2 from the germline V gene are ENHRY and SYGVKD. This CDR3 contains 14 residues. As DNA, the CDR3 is TGTGCCATGGCTAGCGGGGGACTTTCCGATACGCAGTATTTT. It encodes CAMASGGLSDTQYF.

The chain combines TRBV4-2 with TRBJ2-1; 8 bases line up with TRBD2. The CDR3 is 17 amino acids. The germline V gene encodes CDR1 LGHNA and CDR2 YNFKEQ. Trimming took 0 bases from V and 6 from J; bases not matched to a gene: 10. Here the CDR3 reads CASSQDRTGGPVNEQFF. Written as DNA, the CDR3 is TGTGCCAGCAGCCAAGATCGGACGGGGGGGCCCGTCAATGAGCAGTTCTTC.

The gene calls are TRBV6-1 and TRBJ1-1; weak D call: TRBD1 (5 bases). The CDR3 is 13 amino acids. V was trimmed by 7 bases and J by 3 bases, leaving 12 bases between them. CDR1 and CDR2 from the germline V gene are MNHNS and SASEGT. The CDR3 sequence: CASNLRDDTEAFF. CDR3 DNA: TGTGCCAGCAACCTCCGGGACGACACTGAAGCTTTCTTT.

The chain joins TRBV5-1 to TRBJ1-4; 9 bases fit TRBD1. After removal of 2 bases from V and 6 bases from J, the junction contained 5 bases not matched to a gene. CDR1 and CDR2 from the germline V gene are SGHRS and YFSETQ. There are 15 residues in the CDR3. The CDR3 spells CASSLTGGADEKLFF. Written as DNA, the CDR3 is TGCGCCAGCAGCTTAACAGGGGGCGCGGATGAAAAACTGTTTTTT.

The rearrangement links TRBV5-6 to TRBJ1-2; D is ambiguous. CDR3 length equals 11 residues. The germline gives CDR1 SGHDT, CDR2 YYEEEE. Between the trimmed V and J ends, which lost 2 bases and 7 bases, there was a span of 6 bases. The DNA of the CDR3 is TGTGCCAGCAGCTTTTCTACTGGCTACACCTTC. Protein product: CASSFSTGYTF.

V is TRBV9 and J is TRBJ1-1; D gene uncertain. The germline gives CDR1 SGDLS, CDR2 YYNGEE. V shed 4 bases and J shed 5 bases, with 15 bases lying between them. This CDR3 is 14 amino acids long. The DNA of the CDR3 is TGTGCCAGCAGCTCCCGTTCTGGTGGGACTGAAGCTTTCTTT. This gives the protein CASSSRSGGTEAFF.

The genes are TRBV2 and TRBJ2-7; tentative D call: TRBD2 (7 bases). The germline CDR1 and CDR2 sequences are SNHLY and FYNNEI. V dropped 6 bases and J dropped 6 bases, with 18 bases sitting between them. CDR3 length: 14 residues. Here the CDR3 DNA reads TGTGCCAGCAGGGCGGGAGCGAGGGGGGGCGAGCAGTACTTC. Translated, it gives CASRAGARGGEQYF.

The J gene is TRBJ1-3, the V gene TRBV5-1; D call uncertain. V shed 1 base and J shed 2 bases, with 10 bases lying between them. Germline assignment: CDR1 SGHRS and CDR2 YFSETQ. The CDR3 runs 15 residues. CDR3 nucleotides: TGCGCCAGCAGCTTGAACCTCGGCACTGGAAACACCATATATTTT. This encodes CASSLNLGTGNTIYF. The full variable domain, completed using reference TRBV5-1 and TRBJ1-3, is KAGVTQTPRYLIKTRGQQVTLSCSPISGHRSVSWYQQTPGQGLQFLFEYFSETQRNKGNFPGRFSGRQFSNSRSEMNVSTLELGDSALYLCASSLNLGTGNTIYFGEGSWLTVV.

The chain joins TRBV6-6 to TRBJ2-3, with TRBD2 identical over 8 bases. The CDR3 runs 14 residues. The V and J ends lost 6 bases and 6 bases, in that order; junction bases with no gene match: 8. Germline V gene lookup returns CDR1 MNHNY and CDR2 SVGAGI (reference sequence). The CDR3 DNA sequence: TGTGCCAGCAGAGCGGGGGAAGGGACGGATACGCAGTATTTT. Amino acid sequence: CASRAGEGTDTQYF.

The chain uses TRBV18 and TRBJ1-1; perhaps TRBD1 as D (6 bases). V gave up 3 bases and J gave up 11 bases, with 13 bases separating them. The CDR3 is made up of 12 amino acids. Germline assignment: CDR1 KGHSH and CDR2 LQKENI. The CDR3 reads CASSPLGTWAFF. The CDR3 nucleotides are TGTGCCAGCTCACCTCTTGGGACATGGGCTTTCTTT.

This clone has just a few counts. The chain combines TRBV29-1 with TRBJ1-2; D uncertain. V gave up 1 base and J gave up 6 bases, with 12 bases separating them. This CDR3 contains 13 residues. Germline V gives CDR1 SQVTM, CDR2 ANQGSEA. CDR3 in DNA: TGCAGCGTTGAAGCTCAAGTTCGGGATGGCTACACCTTC. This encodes CSVEAQVRDGYTF.

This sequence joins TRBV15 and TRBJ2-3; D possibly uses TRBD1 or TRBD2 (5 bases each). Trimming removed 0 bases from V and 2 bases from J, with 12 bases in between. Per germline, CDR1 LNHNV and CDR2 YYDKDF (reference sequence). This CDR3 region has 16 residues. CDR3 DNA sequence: TGTGCCACCAGCAGAGAACTCGTGGGGGTCACAGATACGCAGTATTTT. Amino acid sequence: CATSRELVGVTDTQYF.

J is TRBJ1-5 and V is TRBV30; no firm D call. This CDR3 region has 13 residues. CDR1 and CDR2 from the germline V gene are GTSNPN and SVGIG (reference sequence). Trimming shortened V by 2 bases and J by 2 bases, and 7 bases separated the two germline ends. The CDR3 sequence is CAWSMRGNQPQHF. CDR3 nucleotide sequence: TGTGCCTGGAGTATGAGGGGCAATCAGCCCCAGCATTTT.

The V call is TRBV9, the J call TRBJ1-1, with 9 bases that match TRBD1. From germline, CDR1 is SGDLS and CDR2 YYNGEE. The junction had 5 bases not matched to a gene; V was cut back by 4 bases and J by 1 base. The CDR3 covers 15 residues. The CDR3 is CASSPWDRANTEAFF. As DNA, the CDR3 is TGTGCCAGCAGCCCTTGGGACAGGGCGAACACTGAAGCTTTCTTT.

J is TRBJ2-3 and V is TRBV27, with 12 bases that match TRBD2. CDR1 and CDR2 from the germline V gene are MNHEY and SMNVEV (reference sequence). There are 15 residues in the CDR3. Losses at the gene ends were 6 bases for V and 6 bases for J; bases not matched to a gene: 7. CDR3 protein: CASSLRTSGVDTQYF. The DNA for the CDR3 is TGTGCCAGCAGCCTTAGGACTAGCGGGGTGGATACGCAGTATTTT.

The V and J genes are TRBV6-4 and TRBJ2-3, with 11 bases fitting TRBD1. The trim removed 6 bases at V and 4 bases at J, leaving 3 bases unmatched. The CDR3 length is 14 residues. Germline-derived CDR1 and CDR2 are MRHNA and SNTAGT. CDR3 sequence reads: CASSPGQGADTQYF. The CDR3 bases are TGTGCCAGCAGCCCGGGACAGGGGGCAGATACGCAGTATTTT.

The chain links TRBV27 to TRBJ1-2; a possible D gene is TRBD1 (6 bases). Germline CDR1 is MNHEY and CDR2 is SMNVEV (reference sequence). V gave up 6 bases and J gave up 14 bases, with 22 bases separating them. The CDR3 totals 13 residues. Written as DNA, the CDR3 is TGTGCCAGCAGCACGACAAGGGGGGTTGTCTGGACCTTC. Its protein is CASSTTRGVVWTF.

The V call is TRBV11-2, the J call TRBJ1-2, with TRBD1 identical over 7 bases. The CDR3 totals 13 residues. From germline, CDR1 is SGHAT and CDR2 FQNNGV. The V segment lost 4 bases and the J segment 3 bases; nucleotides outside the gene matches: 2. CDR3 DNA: TGTGCCAGCAGCTCCGGACAGGACTATGGCTACACCTTC. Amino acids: CASSSGQDYGYTF. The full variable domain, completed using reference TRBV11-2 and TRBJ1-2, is EAGVAQSPRYKIIEKRQSVAFWCNPISGHATLYWYQQILGQGPKLLIQFQNNGVVDDSQLPKDRFSAERLKGVDSTLKIQPAKLEDSAVYLCASSSGQDYGYTFGSGTRLTVV.

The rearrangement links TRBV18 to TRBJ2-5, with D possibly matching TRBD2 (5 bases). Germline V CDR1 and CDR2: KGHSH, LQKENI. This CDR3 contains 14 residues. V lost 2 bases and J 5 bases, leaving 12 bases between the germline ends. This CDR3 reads CASSPDPGGETQYF. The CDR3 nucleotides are TGTGCCAGCTCACCAGACCCCGGCGGGGAGACCCAGTACTTC.

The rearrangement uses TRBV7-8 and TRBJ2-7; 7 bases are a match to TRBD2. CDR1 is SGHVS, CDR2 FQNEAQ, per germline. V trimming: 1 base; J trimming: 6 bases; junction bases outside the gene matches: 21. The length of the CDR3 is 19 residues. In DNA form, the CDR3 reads TGTGCCAGCAGCTTAGTTGGGCCCCTGGGAGGGGCCTCGTCGGGCGAGCAGTACTTC. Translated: CASSLVGPLGGASSGEQYF.

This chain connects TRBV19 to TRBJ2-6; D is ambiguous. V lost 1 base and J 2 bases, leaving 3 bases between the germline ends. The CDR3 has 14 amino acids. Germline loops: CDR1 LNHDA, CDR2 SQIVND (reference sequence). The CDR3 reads CASSIGTGANVLTF. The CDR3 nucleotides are TGTGCCAGTAGTATAGGAACTGGGGCCAACGTCCTGACTTTC.

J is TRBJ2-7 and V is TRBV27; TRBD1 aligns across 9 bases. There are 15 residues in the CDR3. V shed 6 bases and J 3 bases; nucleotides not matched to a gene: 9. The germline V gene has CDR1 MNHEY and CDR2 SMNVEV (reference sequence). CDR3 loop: CASSNPGTGRYEQYF. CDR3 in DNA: TGTGCCAGCAGCAATCCCGGGACAGGGCGCTACGAGCAGTACTTC.

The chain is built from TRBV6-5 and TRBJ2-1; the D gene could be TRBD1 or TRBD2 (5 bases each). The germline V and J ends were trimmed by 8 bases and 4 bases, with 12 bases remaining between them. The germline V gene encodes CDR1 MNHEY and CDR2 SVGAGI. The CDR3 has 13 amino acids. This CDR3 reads CASEGAGYNEQFF. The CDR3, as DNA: TGTGCCAGCGAAGGGGCGGGTTACAATGAGCAGTTCTTC.

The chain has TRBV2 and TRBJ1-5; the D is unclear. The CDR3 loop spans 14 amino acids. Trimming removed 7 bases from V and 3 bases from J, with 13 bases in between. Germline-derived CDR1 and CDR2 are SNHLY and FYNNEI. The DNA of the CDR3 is TGTGCCAGCACCGGTTCCTGGTACAATCAGCCCCAGCATTTT. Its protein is CASTGSWYNQPQHF. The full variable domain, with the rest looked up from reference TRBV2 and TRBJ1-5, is EPEVTQTPSHQVTQMGQEVILRCVPISNHLYFYWYRQILGQKVEFLVSFYNNEISEKSEIFDDQFSVERPDGSNFTLKIRSTKLEDSAMYFCASTGSWYNQPQHFGDGTRLSIL.

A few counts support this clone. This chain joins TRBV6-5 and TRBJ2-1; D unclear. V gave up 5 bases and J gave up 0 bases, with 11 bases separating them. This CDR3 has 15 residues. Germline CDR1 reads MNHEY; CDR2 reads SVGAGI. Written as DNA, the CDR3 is TGTGCCAGCAGTCCGGTACCGAGCTCCTACAATGAGCAGTTCTTC. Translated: CASSPVPSSYNEQFF.

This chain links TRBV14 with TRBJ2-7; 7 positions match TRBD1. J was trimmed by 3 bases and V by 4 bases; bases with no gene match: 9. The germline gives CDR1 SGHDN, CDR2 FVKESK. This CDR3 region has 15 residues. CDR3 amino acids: CASSPWGTGDYEQYF. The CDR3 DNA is TGTGCCAGCAGCCCTTGGGGAACAGGGGACTACGAGCAGTACTTC.